Listed below are T cell receptor beta chains from one sample, sequenced in a study of blood T cell repertoires in COVID-19. Profiling relied on immunoSEQ multiplex PCR, and the TCRdb table lists in-frame clones only, not all of them. The sample has about 350,000 clones, roughly 89% seen once; the top ten hold roughly 3.9%. The specimen was peripheral blood. The receptors stem from a woman in her fifties or sixties with COVID-19, enrolled during active disease. Each CDR3 is given with its conserved first and last residue. Each record gives: D gene, clone size, J gene, V gene, CDR3 DNA, CDR3 protein. D genes are given only for firm matches. For some rows the clone size is stated as once, few or many, or as a class when expanded; others skip it.

>-|-|TRBJ2-2|TRBV25-1
TGTGCCAGCAGTGAACAACAGGGGGGGTACACCGGGGAGCTGTTTTTT
CASSEQQGGYTGELFF
>-|-|TRBJ1-1|TRBV19
TGTGCCAGTAGTGTGGGGGCAGGTACTGAAGCTTTCTTT
CASSVGAGTEAFF
>-|-|TRBJ2-1|TRBV7-3
TGTGCCAGCAGCCTCCAGGGCGGGGCGGGGAATGAGCAGTTCTTC
CASSLQGGAGNEQFF
>-|-|TRBJ1-5|TRBV19
TGTGCCAGTAGTATAGCGGGGGGCAATCAGCCCCAGCATTTT
CASSIAGGNQPQHF
>-|-|TRBJ2-6|TRBV27
TGTGCCAGCAGACCACTCTTGGGCGGGGACTCTGGGGCCAACGTCCTGACTTTC
CASRPLLGGDSGANVLTF
>TRBD2|-|TRBJ2-1|TRBV4-1
TGCGCCAGCAGCCAAGAATACAGAGGGACTAGCTGGGTCAATGAGCAGTTCTTC
CASSQEYRGTSWVNEQFF
>-|-|TRBJ1-5|TRBV2
TGTGCCAGCAGTGACGGAAACAGAGATCAGCCCCAGCATTTT
CASSDGNRDQPQHF
>-|-|TRBJ2-5|TRBV10-3
TGTGCCATCAGTGAGTCTGGAGGGGCGGCCCAGTACTTC
CAISESGGAAQYF
>-|-|TRBJ2-7|TRBV13
TGTGCCAGCAGCTCCCGACTAGGGAGGCGCGAGCAGTACTTC
CASSSRLGRREQYF
>-|-|TRBJ1-2|TRBV19
TGTGCCAGTAGAATTGGCCTGTCCTATGGCTACACCTTC
CASRIGLSYGYTF
>TRBD2|-|TRBJ2-3|TRBV7-8
TGTGCCAGCAGCTCACTAGCGGGGGACACAGATACGCAGTATTTT
CASSSLAGDTDTQYF
>TRBD1|-|TRBJ2-7|TRBV7-9
TGTGCCAGCAGCCATGCCCCAGGGGGCGCTTACGAGCAGTACTTC
CASSHAPGGAYEQYF
>TRBD2|-|TRBJ2-1|TRBV28
TGTGCCAGCATCGTGGTAGCGGGGGGCTACAATGAGCAGTTCTTC
CASIVVAGGYNEQFF
>TRBD1|-|TRBJ2-5|TRBV4-1
TGCGCCAGCAGCCCGCTGGGACAGGGAATACAAGAGACCCAGTACTTC
CASSPLGQGIQETQYF
>-|-|TRBJ2-2|TRBV21-1
TGTGCCAGTCCGCCGGGACTAACCACCGGGGAGCTGTTTTTT
CASPPGLTTGELFF
>-|-|TRBJ2-1|TRBV11-2
TGTGCCAGCAGCTCCTGGACAGGGAGGGAGTTCTTC
CASSSWTGREFF
>-|-|TRBJ1-1|TRBV9
TGTGCCAGCAGCGCGGGGGGTGGCTTTATGAACACTGAAGCTTTCTTT
CASSAGGGFMNTEAFF
>-|-|TRBJ1-1|TRBV6-5
TGTGCCAGCATTCTAGCGGTGGGATATGCTGAAGCTTTCTTT
CASILAVGYAEAFF
>TRBD2|-|TRBJ2-1|TRBV13
TGTGCCAGCAGCTTAGAGCTAGCGGGGGCGGGGAATGAGCAGTTCTTC
CASSLELAGAGNEQFF
>-|-|TRBJ1-1|TRBV19
TGTGCCAGTAGGGAGAGGGTGCTCTCTGAAGCTTTCTTT
CASRERVLSEAFF
>TRBD2|-|TRBJ2-1|TRBV20-1
TGCAGTGCTAGTAACCTCCGGGGGGGAAAGGATGAGCAGTTCTTC
CSASNLRGGKDEQFF
>-|once|TRBJ1-2|TRBV7-2
TGTGCCAGCAGCTTATCAGCAGCGCTCTATGGCTACACCTTC
CASSLSAALYGYTF
>-|once|TRBJ2-4|TRBV11-2
TGTGCCAGCAGCTTAGTTCTGGGGGCGAGTAACATTCAGTACTTC
CASSLVLGASNIQYF
>TRBD1|-|TRBJ1-2|TRBV6-2/TRBV6-3
TGTGCCAGCAGTACAGGGGGCGTCTATGGCTACACCTTC
CASSTGGVYGYTF
>TRBD1|-|TRBJ1-1|TRBV7-3
TGTGCCAGCAGCCGTGACAGGGGTGGGAGGTCTTTCTTT
CASSRDRGGRSFF
>-|-|TRBJ1-2|TRBV5-6
TGTGCCAGCAGCTTGGCCCCCAGTCACTATGGCTACACCTTC
CASSLAPSHYGYTF
>TRBD1|once|TRBJ1-2|TRBV5-1
TGCGCCAGCAGCCTCATAGGACAGGAAGGATTATATGGCTACACCTTC
CASSLIGQEGLYGYTF
>-|-|TRBJ1-1|TRBV5-1
TGCGCCAGCAGCTTCTCAGGGTATCGCACTGAAGCTTTCTTT
CASSFSGYRTEAFF
>TRBD1|-|TRBJ2-2|TRBV2
TGTGCCAGCAGTGTAGGGCAGGGGGTTACCACCGGGGAGCTGTTTTTT
CASSVGQGVTTGELFF
>TRBD1|-|TRBJ1-6|TRBV28
TGTGCCAGCAGTTTATTAGGACAGGGCCACAATTCACCCCTCCACTTT
CASSLLGQGHNSPLHF
>-|-|TRBJ2-7|TRBV7-8
TGTGCCAGCAGCCTAACGCCGCGGGGTCTCTACGAGCAGTACTTC
CASSLTPRGLYEQYF
>-|-|TRBJ1-5|TRBV7-9
TGTGCCAGCAGCTTAGAGGGGGGGCAGCCCCAGCATTTT
CASSLEGGQPQHF
>-|-|TRBJ1-2|TRBV5-1
TGCGCCAGCAGCTTGACCACGGGACACCAAACTAACTATGGCTACACCTTC
CASSLTTGHQTNYGYTF
>-|-|TRBJ2-6|TRBV7-3
TGTGCCAGCAGCCTACTACCGACAGGTTACTCCTCTGGGGCCAACGTCCTGACTTTC
CASSLLPTGYSSGANVLTF
>TRBD2|-|TRBJ2-7|TRBV10-3
TGTGCCATCAGTGAGTCCTCGGGAGGGCCCGCATCCTACGAGCAGTACTTC
CAISESSGGPASYEQYF
>-|once|TRBJ1-2|TRBV3-1/TRBV3-2
TGTGCCAGCAGCCAAGCCGTCCTAAACTATGGCTACACCTTC
CASSQAVLNYGYTF
>-|-|TRBJ1-2|TRBV7-9
TGTGCCAGCACCTCGCGTGGTCACTATGGCTACACCTTC
CASTSRGHYGYTF